These 14 T cell receptor beta chains originate from one sample sequenced in a study of T cell repertoires in cytomegalovirus infection. Antigen specificity for these receptors is unknown. Using its own MiXCR run on the reads, TCRdb lists one record per CDR3 protein. This table has about 85,000 distinct CDR3 sequences, 45% to 50% appearing once. The sample in question was CD8+ T cells from cultured PBMCs, obtained from culture after CMV antigen stimulation. The source of these receptors is a human donor in good health (CMV status not recorded). Some clones in this sample may be carry-over from other donors' samples.

This clonotype came up a few times. V and J are TRBV2 and TRBJ2-1; D is perhaps TRBD2 (6 bases). This CDR3 has 15 amino acids. V lost 7 bases to trimming and J lost 2 bases, with 15 bases between them. The germline V gene encodes CDR1 SNHLY and CDR2 FYNNEI. CDR3 nucleotide sequence: TGTGCCAGCATTCCACCGGGACTGCCCTACAATGAGCAGTTCTTC. This translates into CASIPPGLPYNEQFF. The whole variable domain, filled in from reference TRBV2 and TRBJ2-1, reads EPEVTQTPSHQVTQMGQEVILRCVPISNHLYFYWYRQILGQKVEFLVSFYNNEISEKSEIFDDQFSVERPDGSNFTLKIRSTKLEDSAMYFCASIPPGLPYNEQFFGPGTRLTVL.

The rearrangement joins TRBV18 to TRBJ2-1; D gene uncertain. This CDR3 has 14 amino acids. The germline V gene encodes CDR1 KGHSH and CDR2 LQKENI. Trimming removed 3 bases at V and 7 bases at J, with 13 bases between. For the CDR3, the DNA is TGTGCCAGCTCACCCTACCGTCTCCAAAATGAGCAGTTCTTC. It yields the protein CASSPYRLQNEQFF. Based on the CDR3 plus reference TRBV18 and TRBJ2-1, the full variable domain is NAGVMQNPRHLVRRRGQEARLRCSPMKGHSHVYWYRQLPEEGLKFMVYLQKENIIDESGMPKERFSAEFPKEGPSILRIQQVVRGDSAAYFCASSPYRLQNEQFFGPGTRLTVL.

The chain carries TRBV20-1 and TRBJ1-6; no definite D call. V gave up 0 bases and J gave up 8 bases, with 11 bases separating them. Germline V gene lookup returns CDR1 DFQATT and CDR2 SNEGSKA (reference sequence). The CDR3 consists of 14 residues. CDR3 nucleotides: TGCAGTGCTAGAGATAGTCAGGAATATTCACCCCTCCACTTT. Protein: CSARDSQEYSPLHF.

This sequence joins TRBV12-3 or TRBV12-4 and TRBJ2-7; 9 bases align to TRBD1. This CDR3 is built from 14 residues. The junction had 9 bases not matched to a gene; V was cut back by 5 bases and J by 7 bases. Here the CDR3 reads CASSPLGQGGEQYF. As DNA, the CDR3 is TGTGCCAGCAGTCCCCTGGGACAGGGAGGGGAGCAGTACTTC.

The CDR3: CASSPTGGGSPLHF. The CDR3 DNA reads TGCGCCAGCAGCCCAACAGGGGGCGGTTCACCCCTCCACTTT. The V call is TRBV4-1, the J call TRBJ1-6; 9 positions match TRBD1. Germline V gene sequence: CDR1 MGHRA, CDR2 YSYEKL. The J segment lost 9 bases and the V segment lost 4 bases, leaving 4 bases of the junction unmatched. The CDR3 spans 14 residues.

V gene TRBV7-2 combines with J gene TRBJ2-3; 9 positions agree with TRBD2. The CDR3 is made up of 17 amino acids. V was pared by 1 base and J by 1 base, with 6 bases of the junction left unmatched. Germline V lookup: CDR1 SGHTA, CDR2 FQGNSA. Here the CDR3 DNA reads TGTGCCAGCAGCTTAGAAGTAGCGGGAGTCGGCACAGATACGCAGTATTTT. The encoded protein is CASSLEVAGVGTDTQYF.

The rearrangement joins TRBV11-1 to TRBJ2-7, with TRBD1 matching over 10 bases. V shed 6 bases, J shed 1 base, and the junction held 6 bases outside the gene matches. The CDR3 spans 15 residues. The V gene's germline CDR1 is SGHAT and CDR2 FQDESV (reference sequence). CDR3 amino acids: CASRRDRGLSYEQYF. CDR3 DNA sequence: TGTGCCAGCAGAAGGGACAGGGGATTGTCCTACGAGCAGTACTTC.

The CDR3 sequence: CASSPDRDYTEAFF. The CDR3, as DNA: TGTGCCAGCAGCCCTGACCGGGACTACACTGAAGCTTTCTTT. This sequence joins TRBV27 and TRBJ1-1; D is possibly TRBD1 (5 bases). CDR1 and CDR2 (germline): MNHEY, SMNVEV (reference sequence). V dropped 6 bases and J dropped 3 bases, with 14 bases sitting between them. This CDR3 is built from 14 residues.

This clonotype appeared a few times. The V gene is TRBV7-9, the J gene TRBJ2-7, with 14 bases that match TRBD2. The CDR3 spans 15 residues. The ends lost 5 bases at V and 3 bases at J; junction bases unmatched: 3. Germline V CDR1 and CDR2: SEHNR, FQNEAQ (reference sequence). CDR3 loop: CASSAGTSGSYEQYF. The CDR3 bases are TGTGCCAGCAGCGCTGGGACTAGCGGGAGCTACGAGCAGTACTTC. Variable domain in full (rest from reference TRBV7-9 and TRBJ2-7): DTGVSQNPRHKITKRGQNVTFRCDPISEHNRLYWYRQTLGQGPEFLTYFQNEAQLEKSRLLSDRFSAERPKGSFSTLEIQRTEQGDSAMYLCASSAGTSGSYEQYFGPGTRLTVT.

In its sample, this clonotype was seen many times. The chain joins TRBV7-2 to TRBJ1-5, with D possibly being TRBD1 (5 bases). The CDR3 covers 15 residues. Trimming removed 4 bases at V and 1 base at J, with 11 bases between. Germline V gives CDR1 SGHTA, CDR2 FQGNSA. CDR3: CASSWDGFSNQPQHF. In DNA, the CDR3 is TGTGCCAGCAGCTGGGACGGCTTCAGCAATCAGCCCCAGCATTTT.

The V gene is TRBV4-1, the J gene TRBJ1-5; D is unresolved. V lost 1 base, J lost 1 base, and 14 bases lay in between. There are 17 residues in the CDR3. Germline CDR1 MGHRA, CDR2 YSYEKL. CDR3 nucleotide sequence: TGCGCCAGCAGCCAAGTCCTAGCTCTGACGAGCAATCAGCCCCAGCATTTT. Protein product: CASSQVLALTSNQPQHF.

There are a few counts of this clonotype. The chain joins TRBV29-1 to TRBJ2-1, with TRBD2 identical over 10 bases. V was clipped by 0 bases and J by 4 bases; unmatched bases: 3. Germline loops: CDR1 SQVTM, CDR2 ANQGSEA. The CDR3 has 15 residues. CDR3 sequence reads: CSVEDRTSGYNEQFF. The CDR3 DNA sequence: TGCAGCGTTGAAGACCGGACTAGCGGTTACAATGAGCAGTTCTTC.

The chain is built from TRBV6-1 and TRBJ2-7, with D possibly being TRBD1 (5 bases). The CDR3 totals 12 residues. The germline gives CDR1 MNHNS, CDR2 SASEGT. Trimming pared 7 bases from V and 3 bases from J, leaving 10 bases between. The CDR3 loop is CASIKTGYEQYF. The CDR3 DNA follows: TGTGCCAGCATTAAAACAGGCTACGAGCAGTACTTC.

The chain couples TRBV7-2 to TRBJ2-7; weak D call: TRBD1 (7 bases). Between the trimmed V and J ends, which lost 4 bases and 4 bases, there was a span of 20 bases. The CDR3 spans 16 residues. Germline values: CDR1 SGHTA, CDR2 FQGNSA. CDR3 in DNA: TGTGCCAGCAGCTCTAGTTCTGACAGGGAGGCTTACGAGCAGTACTTC. It translates to CASSSSSDREAYEQYF.